The clone carrying this T cell receptor beta chain appeared a few times. Its cognate antigen is unknown. Using viral peptide pools, the ViraFEST assay grew out antigen-specific CD4+ T cells prior to sequencing. CD4+ T cells were isolated after around ten days of culture. The cohort was immunized with two doses of either the BNT162b2 or mRNA-1273 vaccine. Every well got around 1.9 million PBMC, which were grown with around 10 IU/ml IL-2 and 8.5 to 10 ug/ml peptides. This entry belongs to a study of vaccination effects on CD4 cells after COVID-19. Study-wide findings and caveats: Convalescent patients were scarce, and early post-infection timepoints were absent. Marked clonal contraction of infection- and vaccine-induced clones was seen late after vaccination.

Here immunoSEQ multiplex PCR was the method, and the copy in TCRdb shows in-frame clones only, minus some. Among fewer than 90,000 clones listed, roughly 80% were seen once. Looked up from germline, CDR1 is KGHSH and CDR2 is LQKENI. The V gene lost 2 bases and the J gene lost 5 bases, with 15 bases spanning the gap. The CDR3 has 15 residues. The V gene is TRBV18, the J gene TRBJ2-5; D is possibly TRBD2 (5 bases). The TCR was taken from a human donor who received a COVID-19 vaccine. This sample comprised CD4+ T cells from PBMCs cultured with HCoV-OC43 spike peptides, obtained after COVID-19 vaccination. Subset meaning: HCoV-OC43 spike overlapping peptide pool stimulation. The CDR3 nucleotides read TGTGCCAGCTCACCATCCGGGATAGGTAGCGAGACCCAGTACTTC. It is translated as CASSPSGIGSETQYF.